These 2 T cell receptor beta chains came from one sample sequenced in a study of siplizumab effects on memory and regulatory T cells. Only in-frame clones appear in the TCRdb table, and some are missing; sequencing was by immunoSEQ multiplex PCR. The table shows tens of thousands of clones, with approximately 87% occurring only once. The sequenced material came from memory CD4+ T cells sorted from blood. These receptors came from a human donor in good health.

The J gene is TRBJ2-5, the V gene TRBV28, with D perhaps given as TRBD1 or TRBD2 (5 bases each). Germline values: CDR1 MDHEN, CDR2 SYDVKM. The V and J ends lost 7 bases and 5 bases respectively, with 8 bases between them. The CDR3 spans 11 residues. The CDR3 here is CASIEGETQYF. DNA of the CDR3: TGTGCCAGCATTGAGGGGGAGACCCAGTACTTC.

This chain joins TRBV7-9 and TRBJ2-1; the match to TRBD2 covers 7 bases. Germline CDR1 SEHNR, CDR2 FQNEAQ (reference sequence). The ends lost 1 base at V and 7 bases at J; junction bases unmatched: 13. The CDR3 sequence is 17 residues long. The DNA for the CDR3 is TGTGCCAGCAGCTTAGAGTCTAGCACTTTCGGGGGGAATGAGCAGTTCTTC. Protein: CASSLESSTFGGNEQFF.